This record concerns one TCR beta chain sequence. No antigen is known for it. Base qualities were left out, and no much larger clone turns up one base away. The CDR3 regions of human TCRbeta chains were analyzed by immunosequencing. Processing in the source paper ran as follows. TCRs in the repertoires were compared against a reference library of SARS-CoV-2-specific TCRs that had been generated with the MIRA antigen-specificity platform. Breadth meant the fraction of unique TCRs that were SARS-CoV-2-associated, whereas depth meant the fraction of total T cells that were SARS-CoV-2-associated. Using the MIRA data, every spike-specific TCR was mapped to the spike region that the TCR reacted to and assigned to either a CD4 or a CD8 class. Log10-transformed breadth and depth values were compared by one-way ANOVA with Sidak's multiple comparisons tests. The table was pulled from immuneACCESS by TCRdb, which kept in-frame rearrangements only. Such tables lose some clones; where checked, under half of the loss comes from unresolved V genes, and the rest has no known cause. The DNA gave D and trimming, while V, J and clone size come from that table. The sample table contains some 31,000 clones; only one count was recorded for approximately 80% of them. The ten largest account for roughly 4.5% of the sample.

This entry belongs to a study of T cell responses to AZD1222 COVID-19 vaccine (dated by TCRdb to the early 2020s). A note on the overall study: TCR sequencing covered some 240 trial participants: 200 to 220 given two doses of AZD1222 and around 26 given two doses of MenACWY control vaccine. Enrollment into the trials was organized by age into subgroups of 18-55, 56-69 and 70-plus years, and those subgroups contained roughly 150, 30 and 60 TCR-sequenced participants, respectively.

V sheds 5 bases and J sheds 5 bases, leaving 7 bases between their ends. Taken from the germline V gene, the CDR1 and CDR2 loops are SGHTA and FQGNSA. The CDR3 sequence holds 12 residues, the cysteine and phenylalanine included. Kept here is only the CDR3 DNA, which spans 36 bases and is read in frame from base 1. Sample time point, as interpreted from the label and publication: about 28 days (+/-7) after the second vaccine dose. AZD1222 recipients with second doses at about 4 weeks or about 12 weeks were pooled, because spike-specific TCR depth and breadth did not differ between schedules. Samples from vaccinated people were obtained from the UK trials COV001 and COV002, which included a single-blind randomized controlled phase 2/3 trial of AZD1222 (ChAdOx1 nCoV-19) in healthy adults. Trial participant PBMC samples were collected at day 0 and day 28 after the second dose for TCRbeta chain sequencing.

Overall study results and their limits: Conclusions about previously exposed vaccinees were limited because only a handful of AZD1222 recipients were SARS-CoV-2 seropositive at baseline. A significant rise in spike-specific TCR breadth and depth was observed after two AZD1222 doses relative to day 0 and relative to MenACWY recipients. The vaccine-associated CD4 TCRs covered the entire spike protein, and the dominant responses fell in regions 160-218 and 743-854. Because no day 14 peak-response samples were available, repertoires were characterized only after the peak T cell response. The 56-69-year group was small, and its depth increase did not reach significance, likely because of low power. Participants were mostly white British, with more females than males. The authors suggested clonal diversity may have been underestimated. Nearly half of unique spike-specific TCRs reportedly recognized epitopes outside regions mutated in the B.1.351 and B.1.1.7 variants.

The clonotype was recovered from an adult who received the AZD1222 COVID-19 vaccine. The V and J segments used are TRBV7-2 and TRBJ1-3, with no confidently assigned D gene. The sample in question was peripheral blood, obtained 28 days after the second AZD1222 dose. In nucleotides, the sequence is TGTGCCAGCAGCAATAGCAGAAACACCATATATTTT. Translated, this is CASSNSRNTIYF.